A selection of T cell receptor beta chains follows, all from one sample in a study of blood T cells in healthy people across ages. TCRdb reanalysed the 5' RACE reads using MiXCR and keeps one entry per CDR3 protein. The data show 900,000 to 950,000 distinct CDR3 sequences, about 29% seen once. The same data also contributed to another study, on T cells of mothers and their children.

The sequencing input was blood. These receptors originate from a woman aged 40 to 49 in good health. The CDR3 runs from the conserved cysteine through the conserved F or W. A D gene is named only where the DNA matches it firmly. Not all rows give a size; the values are once, few, many and, for expanded clones, a class.

TRBV20-1	TRBJ2-7	.	.	CSARDLSCEQYF	TGCAGTGCTAGAGATTTATCCTGCGAGCAGTACTTC
TRBV28	TRBJ2-7	.	TRBD1	CASSFRGSQSEQYF	TGTGCCAGCAGTTTCAGGGGGTCTCAGTCCGAGCAGTACTTC
TRBV28	TRBJ2-7	.	TRBD1	CASRGQDWDEQYF	TGTGCCAGCAGGGGACAGGACTGGGACGAGCAGTACTTC
TRBV10-3	TRBJ2-3	.	TRBD2	CAISGAGGPDTQYF	TGTGCCATCAGTGGGGCGGGGGGGCCAGATACGCAGTATTTT
TRBV7-2	TRBJ2-4	few	TRBD2	CASSLSNGGAPKNIQYF	TGTGCCAGCAGCTTGAGCAACGGGGGGGCGCCCAAAAACATTCAGTACTTC
TRBV6-1	TRBJ2-7	.	.	CASRNYRVDYNEQYF	TGTGCCAGCAGGAATTACAGGGTTGACTACAATGAGCAGTACTTC
TRBV27	TRBJ2-7	few	TRBD2	CASSFSGGHSYEQYF	TGTGCCAGCAGTTTTAGCGGGGGCCATTCCTACGAGCAGTACTTC
TRBV7-9	TRBJ1-3	.	.	CAGSFFGEDTIYF	TGTGCCGGCAGTTTCTTCGGGGAAGACACCATATATTTT
TRBV7-2	TRBJ2-5	.	TRBD1	CASSPQGILQTQYF	TGTGCCAGCAGCCCACAGGGGATTTTGCAGACCCAGTACTTC
TRBV7-3	TRBJ2-1	.	TRBD2	CASSWTSGGASSYNEQFF	TGTGCCAGCAGCTGGACTAGCGGGGGGGCGAGCTCCTACAATGAGCAGTTCTTC
TRBV7-2	TRBJ1-4	.	.	CASSLVRGANEKLFF	TGTGCCAGCAGCTTAGTCAGGGGTGCTAATGAAAAACTGTTTTTT
TRBV6-1	TRBJ2-3	few	TRBD1	CASSNLPMRGGLPDTQYF	TGTGCCAGCAGCAACCTCCCGATGAGAGGGGGCCTCCCAGATACGCAGTATTTT
TRBV20-1	TRBJ1-2	.	TRBD1	CSATGVPGQGQGYTF	TGCAGTGCCACTGGCGTACCGGGACAGGGTCAAGGCTACACCTTC
TRBV5-1	TRBJ2-5	.	.	CVSSLGQLETQYF	TGCGTCAGCAGCTTAGGGCAGCTAGAGACCCAGTACTTC
TRBV6-5	TRBJ2-3	.	.	CASSYAENRLYDTQYF	TGTGCCAGCAGTTATGCGGAAAACCGGCTCTACGATACGCAGTATTTT
TRBV28	TRBJ1-2	many	TRBD1	CASTTGQAWGISGYTF	TGTGCCAGCACCACGGGACAGGCTTGGGGTATATCCGGCTACACCTTC
TRBV9	TRBJ2-7	many	.	CASPLRGEAYEQYF	TGTGCCAGCCCCCTGAGAGGGGAAGCCTACGAGCAGTACTTC
TRBV5-1	TRBJ2-7	.	.	CASSPDISYEQYF	TGCGCCAGCAGTCCCGACATCTCCTACGAGCAGTACTTC
TRBV24-1	TRBJ2-5	once	.	CATSELRETQYF	TGTGCCACCAGTGAGTTAAGAGAGACCCAGTACTTC
TRBV28	TRBJ2-7	few	.	CASRTGISYEQYF	TGTGCCAGCAGGACCGGGATCTCCTACGAGCAGTACTTC
TRBV5-1	TRBJ2-1	.	.	CASTGGQTGAANEQFF	TGCGCCAGCACTGGAGGACAGACTGGCGCGGCCAATGAGCAGTTCTTC
TRBV7-8	TRBJ2-7	many	.	CASRKHQGPSYEQYF	TGTGCCAGCAGGAAACACCAGGGCCCCTCCTACGAGCAGTACTTC
TRBV4-1	TRBJ2-1	many	.	CASSQVAIPEFF	TGCGCCAGCAGCCAAGTCGCTATTCCAGAGTTCTTC
TRBV5-1	TRBJ2-6	.	.	CASSLLTESSGANVLTF	TGCGCCAGCAGCTTGCTCACAGAGAGCTCTGGGGCCAACGTCCTGACTTTC
TRBV27	TRBJ2-3	.	.	CASSLSAVTDTQYF	TGTGCCAGCAGTTTATCGGCAGTGACGGATACGCAGTATTTT
TRBV4-1	TRBJ2-5	many	.	CASSLPDPGARETQYF	TGCGCCAGCAGCCTCCCCGACCCGGGGGCTCGAGAGACCCAGTACTTC
TRBV10-3	TRBJ1-4	many	TRBD1	CAIRGTGGNEKLFF	TGTGCCATCAGGGGGACAGGTGGAAATGAAAAACTGTTTTTT
TRBV19	TRBJ2-4	many	TRBD1	CASSLTTGEYQRANIQYF	TGTGCCAGTAGTCTGACGACAGGGGAATATCAGCGGGCGAACATTCAGTACTTC
TRBV5-1	TRBJ2-7	.	TRBD1	CASSQGQPSYEQYF	TGCGCCAGCAGCCAGGGACAGCCGTCCTACGAGCAGTACTTC
TRBV28	TRBJ1-6	.	TRBD1	CASSITVPGQGSSPLHF	TGTGCCAGCAGTATAACCGTACCGGGACAGGGGAGTTCACCCCTCCACTTT
TRBV3-1	TRBJ1-2	few	.	CASSQETFRRGKDGYTF	TGTGCCAGCAGCCAAGAAACCTTCCGGAGGGGAAAGGATGGCTACACCTTC
TRBV28	TRBJ1-4	few	.	CASIRTANEKLFF	TGTGCCAGCATTCGGACCGCTAATGAAAAACTGTTTTTT
TRBV7-8	TRBJ2-7	few	TRBD1	CASSSGTGRQIYEQYF	TGTGCCAGCAGCTCCGGGACAGGACGACAGATCTACGAGCAGTACTTC
TRBV29-1	TRBJ2-3	.	.	CSVEAGPTIDTQYF	TGCAGCGTTGAAGCGGGGCCTACCATAGATACGCAGTATTTT
TRBV15	TRBJ2-7	many	.	CATSKEGMNYEQYF	TGTGCCACCAGCAAGGAAGGAATGAACTACGAGCAGTACTTC
TRBV6-6	TRBJ1-1	.	.	CASRLDQANAEAFF	TGTGCCAGCAGATTAGACCAGGCGAACGCTGAAGCTTTCTTT
TRBV4-2	TRBJ1-5	few	.	CASSQDRYSAALRSQHF	TGTGCCAGCAGCCAAGATCGGTATTCGGCAGCCCTTCGGTCCCAGCATTTT
TRBV27	TRBJ2-1	many	.	CASSPPPAGINNEQFF	TGTGCCAGCAGTCCCCCCCCCGCGGGGATAAACAATGAGCAGTTCTTC
TRBV7-9	TRBJ2-7	many	.	CASSLMLYEQYF	TGTGCCAGCAGCTTAATGCTCTACGAGCAGTACTTC
TRBV19	TRBJ2-7	once	.	CASSNPRLEDEQYF	TGTGCCAGTAGTAACCCACGCCTTGAAGACGAGCAGTACTTC
TRBV5-1	TRBJ2-7	many	.	CASSLGRVKSYEQYF	TGCGCCAGCAGCTTGGGCAGGGTAAAAAGCTACGAGCAGTACTTC
TRBV20-1	TRBJ2-7	.	.	CSARDPAAGYEQYF	TGCAGTGCTAGAGATCCAGCCGCCGGCTACGAGCAGTACTTC
TRBV5-1	TRBJ2-3	.	TRBD2	CASRFPNTSGATNTQYF	TGCGCCAGCCGCTTTCCAAACACTAGCGGAGCGACCAATACGCAGTATTTT
TRBV6-5	TRBJ1-6	few	.	CVSSYETGNNSPLHF	TGTGTCAGCAGTTACGAAACAGGGAATAATTCACCCCTCCACTTT
TRBV5-1	TRBJ2-7	.	TRBD1	CASSYGTARDEQYF	TGCGCCAGCAGCTACGGGACAGCGAGGGACGAGCAGTACTTC
TRBV5-4	TRBJ2-1	few	TRBD2	CASSGGSGVYNEQFF	TGTGCCAGCAGCGGGGGTAGCGGGGTCTACAATGAGCAGTTCTTC
TRBV28	TRBJ1-2	few	.	CASRKGLDGYTF	TGTGCCAGCAGAAAAGGGCTCGATGGCTACACCTTC
TRBV7-9	TRBJ2-2	.	.	CASSLAPYVRANTGERFF	TGTGCCAGCAGCTTAGCCCCCTATGTCAGGGCGAACACCGGGGAGCGGTTTTTT
TRBV7-2	TRBJ1-6	.	TRBD1	CASSLTGARSPLHF	TGTGCCAGCAGCCTCACAGGGGCTCGTTCACCCCTCCACTTT
TRBV20-1	TRBJ1-4	.	.	CSARENSGTNEKLFF	TGCAGTGCTAGGGAAAATTCTGGCACTAATGAAAAACTGTTTTTT
TRBV7-6	TRBJ1-2	.	.	CASSLTLGNYGCTF	TGTGCCAGCAGCTTAACGCTAGGGAACTATGGCTGCACCTTC
TRBV28	TRBJ2-4	few	TRBD2	CASSLNAPGGGLKNIQYF	TGTGCCAGCAGTTTAAACGCACCGGGGGGGGGACTCAAAAACATTCAGTACTTC
TRBV20-1	TRBJ2-7	few	.	CSARERTAFYEQYF	TGCAGTGCTAGAGAGAGGACAGCCTTCTACGAGCAGTACTTC
TRBV3-1	TRBJ2-5	many	TRBD1	CASSQNRGEETQYF	TGTGCCAGCAGCCAAAACAGGGGAGAAGAGACCCAGTACTTC